This T cell receptor beta chain was retrieved from a study of T cell responses to AZD1222 COVID-19 vaccine. Study as a whole: Pooled samples include second doses given at about 4 or 12 weeks.

A remark on this clone: Its specificity is not known.

Whole-study results and caveats: It should be noted that donors were predominantly white British and more often female, and clonal diversity was possibly underestimated. Vaccine-associated CD4 TCRs spanned spike, dominant at 160-218 and 743-854. Baseline testing showed seropositivity in only 6 or 7 AZD1222 recipients.

With 2 bases clipped from V and 2 bases from J, the junction kept 12 bases outside the gene matches. Germline CDR1 and CDR2: LGHNA and YSLEER. This CDR3 has 20 residues. This table comes from immunoSEQ multiplex PCR, and its TCRdb copy is limited to in-frame clones, with some not included. Here the sample spans some 130,000 clones, 75% to 95% being singletons. This receptor was obtained from an adult in good health. The V gene is TRBV4-3, the J gene TRBJ2-3; 14 bases are shared with TRBD2. The sample in question was peripheral blood, obtained on day 0 of AZD1222 vaccination. In nucleotides, the CDR3 is TGCGCCAGCAGCCAAAGTATGTTGGGACTAGCGGGGGCCCACACAGATACGCAGTATTTT. Amino acids: CASSQSMLGLAGAHTDTQYF.